This T cell receptor (beta chain) was recorded in a study of CD8 T cells in Susac syndrome. With 8 bases clipped from V and 3 bases from J, the junction kept 5 bases outside the gene matches. Germline-derived CDR1 and CDR2 are MGHRA and YSYEKL. The CDR3 has 14 amino acids. RNA, at about 0.45 to 1 ug, was reverse transcribed with random hexamers. A multiplex approach, immunoSEQ multiplex PCR, amplified TCR beta CDR3 across 54 Vbeta and 13 Jbeta. Each CDR3 protein is one row after TCRdb ran MiXCR on the immunoSEQ multiplex PCR reads. The sample consists of some 200,000 distinct CDR3 sequences, about 95% of them appearing once. TCR beta was sequenced from blood CD8+ and CD4+ T cells. The CD8+ and CD4+ T cells were negatively isolated, with the TEMRA cells enriched by FACS.

The rearrangement uses TRBV4-1 and TRBJ2-2, with TRBD1 matching over 8 bases. Material: CD4+ T cells from PBMCs. The source is a human donor in good health. CDR3 bases: TGCGCCAGCCGACCAGGGGGCTACACCGGGGAGCTGTTTTTT. Translating it yields CASRPGGYTGELFF.